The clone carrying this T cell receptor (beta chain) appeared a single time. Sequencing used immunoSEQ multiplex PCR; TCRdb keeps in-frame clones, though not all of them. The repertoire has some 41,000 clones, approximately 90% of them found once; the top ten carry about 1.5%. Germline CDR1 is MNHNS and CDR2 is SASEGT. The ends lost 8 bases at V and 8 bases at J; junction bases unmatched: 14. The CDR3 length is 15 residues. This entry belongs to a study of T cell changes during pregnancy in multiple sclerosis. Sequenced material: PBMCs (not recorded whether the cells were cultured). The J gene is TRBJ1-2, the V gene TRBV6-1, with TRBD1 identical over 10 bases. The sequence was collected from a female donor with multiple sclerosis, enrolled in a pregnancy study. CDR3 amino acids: CASGDRGDLLGGYTF. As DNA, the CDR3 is TGTGCCAGCGGGGACAGGGGTGACCTATTAGGAGGCTACACCTTC.